These 18 T cell receptor beta chains were all obtained from the same sample, sequenced in a study of beta chain features in type 1 diabetes. The sequenced template was cDNA made from the entire isolated RNA. TCRdb's table, derived via immunoSEQ multiplex PCR, lists solely in-frame clones and lacks some. The table has almost 350,000 clones, roughly 8% seen once; the top ten hold around 0.45%. Material for sequencing was central memory CD4+ T cells from blood. The receptors derive from a woman aged 18-35 years in good health.

This clone was counted between two and nine times. CDR3 amino acids: CASSLGTQETQYF. DNA for the CDR3: TGTGCCAGCAGCCTAGGTACCCAAGAGACCCAGTACTTC. V and J are TRBV2 and TRBJ2-5; the D is unclear. CDR1 is SNHLY and CDR2 is FYNNEI in the germline V gene. CDR3 size: 13 residues. V was pared by 6 bases and J by 1 base, with 9 bases between.

This clone was counted only a few times. The chain recombines TRBV6-5 with TRBJ1-1; D remains unclear. Per germline, CDR1 MNHEY and CDR2 SVGAGI. This CDR3 region has 12 residues. V shed 0 bases and J shed 8 bases, with 7 bases lying between them. The CDR3 nucleotides are TGTGCCAGCAGTTACTCGATCGGGGAAGCTTTCTTT. Its protein product is CASSYSIGEAFF.

The rearrangement links TRBV7-9 to TRBJ2-3; D possibly corresponds to TRBD2 (6 bases). Per the germline V gene, CDR1 is SEHNR and CDR2 is FQNEAQ (reference sequence). The CDR3 runs 13 residues. V lost 8 bases to trimming and J lost 5 bases, with 14 bases between them. CDR3 sequence: CASGTGAVDTQYF. CDR3 DNA: TGTGCCAGCGGGACGGGAGCGGTAGATACGCAGTATTTT.

This chain joins TRBV2 and TRBJ1-2; 7 nucleotides match TRBD1. Germline V lookup: CDR1 SNHLY, CDR2 FYNNEI. The CDR3 contains 14 residues. V shed 6 bases, J shed 4 bases, and the junction held 8 bases outside the gene matches. The CDR3 nucleotides are TGTGCCAGCAGAGCAGGACAGGCCACCTATGGCTACACCTTC. Its protein product is CASRAGQATYGYTF.

This clone was detected a few times. V and J are TRBV28 and TRBJ2-1; D ambiguous. Germline CDR1 MDHEN, CDR2 SYDVKM. The V gene lost 6 bases and the J gene lost 2 bases, with 11 bases spanning the gap. The CDR3 runs to 14 residues. CDR3 nucleotide sequence: TGTGCCAGCAGACCCTCGGGCCCCTACAATGAGCAGTTCTTC. Protein: CASRPSGPYNEQFF.

The rearrangement links TRBV7-9 to TRBJ2-1; TRBD2 matches 7 bases. The CDR3 is made up of 13 amino acids. The junction had 10 bases not matched to a gene; V was cut back by 7 bases and J by 10 bases. The germline gives CDR1 SEHNR, CDR2 FQNEAQ (reference sequence). As DNA, the CDR3 is TGTGCCAGCATCATCCAGTCGGGGGGAGAGCAGTTCTTC. Translated: CASIIQSGGEQFF.

This clone has only a few counts. This sequence joins TRBV18 and TRBJ1-1; D is unresolved. The CDR3 is made up of 15 amino acids. V was trimmed by 3 bases and J by 0 bases, leaving 11 bases between them. Germline CDR1 and CDR2: KGHSH and LQKENI. Here the CDR3 DNA reads TGTGCCAGCTCACCTCACCCAACTCTGAACACTGAAGCTTTCTTT. It is translated as CASSPHPTLNTEAFF. Supplemented by reference TRBV18 and TRBJ1-1, the full variable domain reads NAGVMQNPRHLVRRRGQEARLRCSPMKGHSHVYWYRQLPEEGLKFMVYLQKENIIDESGMPKERFSAEFPKEGPSILRIQQVVRGDSAAYFCASSPHPTLNTEAFFGQGTRLTVV.

This clone was recorded a few times. The chain joins TRBV7-3 to TRBJ2-1, with 13 bases that match TRBD2. Germline assignment: CDR1 SGHTA and CDR2 FQGTGA. This CDR3 region has 16 residues. The trim removed 5 bases at V and 8 bases at J, leaving 9 bases unmatched. The CDR3 spells CASSPNGGLAGHEQFF. As DNA, the CDR3 is TGTGCCAGCAGCCCCAACGGGGGACTAGCGGGACATGAGCAGTTCTTC.

The V and J genes are TRBV5-6 and TRBJ2-5; weak D call: TRBD2 (5 bases). V lost 0 bases and J lost 4, with 10 bases in between. The CDR3 is 14 amino acids. Germline values: CDR1 SGHDT, CDR2 YYEEEE. The CDR3 DNA sequence: TGTGCCAGCAGCTTGGTCGCGGGCCCAGAGACCCAGTACTTC. It is translated as CASSLVAGPETQYF.

The CDR3 DNA reads TGTGCCAGCAGCCCGAACCTTGGGAACTACGAGCAGTACTTC. Amino acid sequence: CASSPNLGNYEQYF. The gene calls are TRBV7-6 and TRBJ2-7; D uncertain. CDR3 length equals 14 residues. V was pared by 5 bases and J by 3 bases, with 14 bases between. CDR1 and CDR2 (germline): SGHVS, FNYEAQ.

This clone came up a few times. The chain is built from TRBV6-6 and TRBJ1-2, with 10 bases fitting TRBD1. Trimming at V came to 6 bases and at J to 6 bases, leaving 10 bases not matched to a gene. The CDR3 totals 15 residues. Looked up from germline, CDR1 is MNHNY and CDR2 is SVGAGI (reference sequence). The CDR3 coding sequence is TGTGCCAGCAGCAGTACCGGGACAGGGGTTGATGGCTACACCTTC. This sequence encodes CASSSTGTGVDGYTF.

CDR3 in amino acids: CASSPLTYEQYF. The CDR3 coding sequence is TGTGCCAGCAGTCCTCTCACCTACGAGCAGTACTTC. This chain connects TRBV7-3 to TRBJ2-7, with D unclear. With 6 bases removed from V and 2 bases from J, the gap between germline ends came to 8 bases. The CDR3 is made up of 12 amino acids. Germline V gene sequence: CDR1 SGHTA, CDR2 FQGTGA.

A few counts support this clone. The chain recombines TRBV2 with TRBJ2-1, with TRBD2 matching 8 bases. J lost 9 bases, V lost 4 bases, and 8 bases had no gene match. Germline V gene data show CDR1 as SNHLY and CDR2 as FYNNEI. This CDR3 spans 14 amino acids. The CDR3: CASSVSGSGGEQFF. The CDR3 region has the DNA TGTGCCAGCAGTGTCAGCGGGAGTGGTGGTGAGCAGTTCTTC.

The chain has TRBV11-3 and TRBJ2-7, with D unresolved. This CDR3 is built from 15 residues. V dropped 1 base and J dropped 0 bases, with 10 bases sitting between them. Germline assignment: CDR1 SGHNT and CDR2 YENEEA. CDR3 loop: CASSLAGSNSYEQYF. Here the CDR3 DNA reads TGTGCCAGCAGCTTAGCAGGCAGTAACTCCTACGAGCAGTACTTC.

The chain recombines TRBV7-9 with TRBJ2-5; D is ambiguous. The V end lost 1 base, the J end lost 5 bases, and 5 bases lay between the germline ends. Germline lookup yields CDR1 SEHNR and CDR2 FQNEAQ (reference sequence). The CDR3 is 12 residues long. DNA of the CDR3: TGTGCCAGCAGCTTAGGTCTGGAGACCCAGTACTTC. Translating it yields CASSLGLETQYF.

The table lists this clone with a few counts. The rearrangement joins TRBV14 to TRBJ1-5; a weak D match, TRBD1 (6 bases). The CDR3 has 14 amino acids. V lost 6 bases and J 4 bases, leaving 13 bases between the germline ends. Per germline, CDR1 SGHDN and CDR2 FVKESK. The DNA of the CDR3 is TGTGCCAGCAGGGTCACAGGGTATAATCAGCCCCAGCATTTT. It is translated as CASRVTGYNQPQHF.

This chain connects TRBV7-2 to TRBJ2-1, with 7 bases fitting TRBD2. Unmatched junction bases numbered 5, after V lost 3 bases and J lost 0 bases. The CDR3 consists of 16 residues. The V gene's germline CDR1 is SGHTA and CDR2 FQGNSA. CDR3 in amino acids: CASSFAGVGSYNEQFF. CDR3 nucleotides: TGTGCCAGCAGCTTCGCGGGAGTGGGCTCCTACAATGAGCAGTTCTTC.

The sample holds a few counts of this clone. The genes are TRBV7-2 and TRBJ2-7; 9 bases align to TRBD1. The CDR3 covers 15 residues. Trimming took 8 bases from V and 6 from J; bases not matched to a gene: 14. CDR1 is SGHTA, CDR2 FQGNSA, per germline. The CDR3 loop is CASRLSGTGYGEQYF. In DNA, the CDR3 is TGTGCCAGCCGCCTATCCGGGACAGGGTACGGCGAGCAGTACTTC. The whole variable domain, filled in from reference TRBV7-2 and TRBJ2-7, reads GAGVSQSPSNKVTEKGKDVELRCDPISGHTALYWYRQSLGQGLEFLIYFQGNSAPDKSGLPSDRFSAERTGGSVSTLTIQRTQQEDSAVYLCASRLSGTGYGEQYFGPGTRLTVT.